This passage covers 27 T cell receptor beta chains from one sample sequenced in a study of blood T cell repertoires in COVID-19. The repertoire was sequenced with immunoSEQ multiplex PCR; TCRdb's copy has only in-frame clones and lacks some. This table holds roughly 280,000 clones, more than 85% found once. Input material: peripheral blood. These receptor sequences come from a woman aged 55 to 70 with COVID-19, enrolled during active disease.

The CDR3 is CASSFLQGSGANVLTF. CDR3 DNA sequence: TGTGCCAGCAGTTTTTTACAGGGCTCTGGGGCCAACGTCCTGACTTTC. The J gene is TRBJ2-6, the V gene TRBV6-6, with a possible D match to TRBD1 (6 bases). With 4 bases removed from V and 0 bases from J, the gap between germline ends came to 10 bases. The CDR3 totals 16 residues. Germline lookup yields CDR1 MNHNY and CDR2 SVGAGI (reference sequence).

The chain carries TRBV6-5 and TRBJ1-1, with D tentatively TRBD1 (6 bases). Deletions cut 0 bases from V and 1 base from J, with 12 bases between. The CDR3 extends over 16 amino acids. Germline values: CDR1 MNHEY, CDR2 SVGAGI. DNA for the CDR3: TGTGCCAGCAGTTACTCGATCACAGGGAGGAACACTGAAGCTTTCTTT. This gives the protein CASSYSITGRNTEAFF.

The gene calls are TRBV28 and TRBJ1-1, with TRBD1 identical over 12 bases. This CDR3 has 13 residues. V shed 8 bases and J 6 bases; nucleotides not matched to a gene: 4. Germline CDR1 and CDR2: MDHEN and SYDVKM. In DNA form, the CDR3 reads TGTGCCAGCCGGGGACAGGGGGCCCCTGAAGCTTTCTTT. This sequence encodes CASRGQGAPEAFF. Looking up the rest from reference TRBV28 and TRBJ1-1 gives the full variable domain: DVKVTQSSRYLVKRTGEKVFLECVQDMDHENMFWYRQDPGLGLRLIYFSYDVKMKEKGDIPEGYSVSREKKERFSLILESASTNQTSMYLCASRGQGAPEAFFGQGTRLTVV.

This clone was counted a few times. The genes are TRBV7-6 and TRBJ1-1; TRBD1 might be the D (5 bases). CDR1 SGHVS and CDR2 FNYEAQ come from the germline V gene. The V end lost 1 base, the J end lost 5 bases, and 17 bases lay between the germline ends. The CDR3 extends over 16 amino acids. The CDR3 DNA is TGTGCCAGCAGCTTAGATGTAGGGCAGGGAGGGACTGAAGCTTTCTTT. Protein sequence: CASSLDVGQGGTEAFF.

The CDR3 loop is CASSLGLAGGFTDTQYF. CDR3 DNA sequence: TGCGCCAGCAGCTTGGGACTAGCGGGGGGATTCACAGATACGCAGTATTTT. The V call is TRBV5-1, the J call TRBJ2-3, with 13 bases lining up with TRBD2. The V gene end was trimmed by 0 bases and the J gene end by 2 bases; junction bases not matched to a gene: 3. This CDR3 has 17 amino acids. CDR1 and CDR2 from the germline V gene are SGHRS and YFSETQ.

The chain carries TRBV7-9 and TRBJ1-4; TRBD1 matches 8 bases. V shed 5 bases and J 6 bases; nucleotides not matched to a gene: 8. Germline loops: CDR1 SEHNR, CDR2 FQNEAQ (reference sequence). CDR3 length: 15 amino acids. The CDR3 nucleotides are TGTGCCAGCAGCCCCGACTCGGACAGGGATGAAAAACTGTTTTTT. Encoded protein: CASSPDSDRDEKLFF. The whole variable domain, remainder taken from reference TRBV7-9 and TRBJ1-4, is DTGVSQNPRHKITKRGQNVTFRCDPISEHNRLYWYRQTLGQGPEFLTYFQNEAQLEKSRLLSDRFSAERPKGSFSTLEIQRTEQGDSAMYLCASSPDSDRDEKLFFGSGTQLSVL.

The gene calls are TRBV3-1 (or the pseudogene TRBV3-2) and TRBJ1-6, with D perhaps matching TRBD1 (6 bases). The germline V gene encodes CDR1 LGHDT and CDR2 YNNKEL (reference sequence). V lost 6 bases and J 7 bases, leaving 16 bases between the germline ends. This CDR3 is built from 15 residues. The CDR3 DNA reads TGTGCCAGCAGAAGAGGGGCGGACAGCAATTCACCCCTCCACTTT. Amino acids: CASRRGADSNSPLHF.

The chain carries TRBV21-1 and TRBJ2-7; the table's D call, TRBD2, has no DNA check behind it. TRBV21-1 is a known pseudogene. The CDR3 spans 15 residues. The CDR3 loop is CASSHRSGLCCERYF. CDR3 sequence (DNA): TGTGCCAGCAGCCACCGCTCGGGACTCTGCTGCGAGCGGTACTTC.

The rearrangement links TRBV7-9 to TRBJ2-4, with 7 bases fitting TRBD2. CDR3 length: 16 amino acids. V lost 4 bases, J lost 0 bases, and 6 bases stayed unmatched. Germline-derived CDR1 and CDR2 are SEHNR and FQNEAQ (reference sequence). The CDR3 bases are TGTGCCAGCAGCTCCAGGGAGGGAGTAGCCAAAAACATTCAGTACTTC. Protein: CASSSREGVAKNIQYF. The full variable domain, its missing parts supplied by reference TRBV7-9 and TRBJ2-4, is DTGVSQNPRHKITKRGQNVTFRCDPISEHNRLYWYRQTLGQGPEFLTYFQNEAQLEKSRLLSDRFSAERPKGSFSTLEIQRTEQGDSAMYLCASSSREGVAKNIQYFGAGTRLSVL.

The chain carries TRBV10-3 and TRBJ1-2; maybe TRBD1 (6 bases). The CDR3 is made up of 15 amino acids. The germline V gene encodes CDR1 ENHRY and CDR2 SYGVKD. Trimming shortened V by 3 bases and J by 1 base, and 12 bases separated the two germline ends. CDR3 in DNA: TGTGCCATCAGTGACCAGAGGGGGAGTAACTATGGCTACACCTTC. Residues: CAISDQRGSNYGYTF.

This chain links TRBV27 with TRBJ2-3, with 8 positions matching TRBD2. After removal of 6 bases from V and 4 bases from J, the junction contained 6 bases not matched to a gene. Germline CDR1 MNHEY, CDR2 SMNVEV (reference sequence). This CDR3 has 14 amino acids. This CDR3 reads CASRPSGSADTQYF. The CDR3 nucleotides are TGTGCCAGCAGACCAAGCGGGAGCGCAGATACGCAGTATTTT.

This rearrangement joins TRBV5-1 to TRBJ2-1; D might be TRBD2 (6 bases). CDR1 and CDR2 (germline): SGHRS, YFSETQ. This CDR3 is 15 amino acids long. Trimming removed 0 bases from V and 5 bases from J, with 12 bases in between. The CDR3 reads CASSLAGTRDNEQFF. CDR3 DNA: TGCGCCAGCAGCTTGGCGGGGACTCGGGACAATGAGCAGTTCTTC.

The chain uses TRBV3-1 (or the pseudogene TRBV3-2) and TRBJ2-2; maybe TRBD1 (6 bases). The CDR3 loop spans 13 amino acids. V gave up 10 bases and J gave up 0 bases, with 9 bases separating them. In germline, CDR1 is LGHDT, CDR2 YNNKEL (reference sequence). CDR3 residues: CATRTANTGELFF. Here the CDR3 DNA reads TGTGCCACCAGGACAGCGAACACCGGGGAGCTGTTTTTT.

This chain uses TRBV7-3 with TRBJ2-2; 10 nucleotides line up with TRBD2. J gave up 5 bases and V 8 bases, and 5 bases lay outside the gene matches. This CDR3 spans 14 amino acids. Germline V gives CDR1 SGHTA, CDR2 FQGTGA. The CDR3 spells CASQASGSTGELFF. CDR3 nucleotides: TGTGCCAGCCAGGCTAGCGGGAGTACCGGGGAGCTGTTTTTT.

The J gene is TRBJ1-6, the V gene TRBV30, with TRBD1 matching over 7 bases. Losses at the gene ends were 2 bases for V and 8 bases for J; bases not matched to a gene: 6. The CDR3 sequence is 14 residues long. The germline V gene has CDR1 GTSNPN and CDR2 SVGIG (reference sequence). The CDR3, as DNA: TGTGCCTGGAGTATCCGACAGGGCTATTCACCCCTCCACTTT. It translates to CAWSIRQGYSPLHF.

This rearrangement joins TRBV5-5 to TRBJ1-5, with D tentatively TRBD1 (5 bases). Germline V gene sequence: CDR1 SGHKS, CDR2 YYEKEE (reference sequence). The CDR3 runs to 15 residues. V was clipped by 4 bases and J by 2 bases, with 13 bases between them. Here the CDR3 reads CASSPNWGRNQPQHF. The DNA of the CDR3 is TGTGCCAGCAGCCCTAACTGGGGCCGCAATCAGCCCCAGCATTTT.

CDR3 coding DNA: TGTGCCAGCAGTGGTCGGACTAGCGGGAGCAACGAGCAGTACTTC. Protein: CASSGRTSGSNEQYF. This chain joins TRBV2 and TRBJ2-7; 13 bases are a match to TRBD2. Germline V gives CDR1 SNHLY, CDR2 FYNNEI. Losses at the gene ends were 4 bases for V and 5 bases for J; bases not matched to a gene: 5. This CDR3 is 15 amino acids long.

The chain uses TRBV6-5 and TRBJ1-1; 8 bases match TRBD1. Germline values: CDR1 MNHEY, CDR2 SVGAGI. The CDR3 is made up of 14 amino acids. V lost 6 bases to trimming and J lost 1 base; unmatched junction nucleotides: 4. CDR3 loop: CASSQTGANTEAFF. The DNA of the CDR3 is TGTGCCAGCAGCCAGACAGGGGCGAACACTGAAGCTTTCTTT.

The rearrangement links TRBV4-2 to TRBJ1-5, with unresolved D. The germline V gene encodes CDR1 LGHNA and CDR2 YNFKEQ. Trimming pared 0 bases from V and 0 bases from J, leaving 9 bases between. This CDR3 contains 16 residues. In nucleotides, the CDR3 is TGTGCCAGCAGCCAAGATGAGGCTTATAGCAATCAGCCCCAGCATTTT. It is translated as CASSQDEAYSNQPQHF.

The CDR3 protein is CASSQGRGLGYGYTF. Written as DNA, the CDR3 is TGTGCCAGCAGCCAAGGGCGGGGGCTTGGCTATGGCTACACCTTC. V is TRBV3-1 (or the pseudogene TRBV3-2) and J is TRBJ1-2; D possibly corresponds to TRBD1 (6 bases). There are 15 residues in the CDR3. Trimming removed 1 base from V and 4 bases from J, with 13 bases in between. Germline-derived CDR1 and CDR2 are LGHDT and YNNKEL (reference sequence).

The J gene is TRBJ1-1, the V gene TRBV6-5, with a tentative D call TRBD1 (5 bases). The CDR3 runs to 14 residues. Looked up from germline, CDR1 is MNHEY and CDR2 is SVGAGI. Deletions cut 2 bases from V and 1 base from J, with 8 bases between. CDR3 sequence (DNA): TGTGCCAGCAGTTACAACAGGCAGAACACTGAAGCTTTCTTT. This sequence encodes CASSYNRQNTEAFF.

This clone was seen only a few times. J is TRBJ1-1 and V is TRBV20-1; D is unresolved. The CDR3 has 11 amino acids. Per germline, CDR1 DFQATT and CDR2 SNEGSKA (reference sequence). The ends were cut back, 7 bases at V and 0 bases at J, with 6 bases in the middle. CDR3 DNA sequence: TGCAGTGTGCGGCTGAACACTGAAGCTTTCTTT. Translated, it gives CSVRLNTEAFF.

The chain uses TRBV19 and TRBJ1-2; the D gene is possibly TRBD1 (5 bases). V gave up 6 bases and J gave up 6 bases, with 17 bases separating them. The CDR3 length is 14 residues. Germline-derived CDR1 and CDR2 are LNHDA and SQIVND (reference sequence). CDR3 coding DNA: TGTGCCAGTAGCCCCGGGGGAATTCGGGATGGCTACACCTTC. It encodes CASSPGGIRDGYTF.

This sequence joins TRBV7-8 and TRBJ2-3; D is perhaps TRBD1 (5 bases). The germline gives CDR1 SGHVS, CDR2 FQNEAQ. Trimming took off 7 bases at V and 6 bases at J, with 20 bases between the two ends. The CDR3 sequence is 15 residues long. This chain's CDR3 is CASTSPGSSRDTQYF. The CDR3 bases are TGTGCCAGCACCTCGCCAGGGTCAAGTCGGGATACGCAGTATTTT.

About this clone: The sample contains more than one DNA sequence encoding this CDR3. The V gene is TRBV9, the J gene TRBJ2-1; TRBD2 aligns across 11 bases. The J segment lost 4 bases and the V segment lost 0 bases, leaving 0 bases of the junction unmatched. The germline V gene encodes CDR1 SGDLS and CDR2 YYNGEE. There are 15 residues in the CDR3. In DNA, the CDR3 is TGTGCCAGCAGCGTAGGACTAGCGGGGTACAATGAGCAGTTCTTC. Translating it yields CASSVGLAGYNEQFF.

This rearrangement joins TRBV6-2 or TRBV6-3 to TRBJ2-3, with 14 nucleotides matching TRBD2. CDR1 is MNHEY, CDR2 SVGEGT, per germline. The CDR3 is made up of 14 amino acids. V shed 5 bases and J 8 bases; nucleotides not matched to a gene: 3. CDR3 DNA: TGTGCCAGCAGTGGGGGACTAGCGGGAGTTACGCAGTATTTT. Translation gives CASSGGLAGVTQYF.

The rearrangement uses TRBV28 and TRBJ1-2; D ambiguous. The germline V gene has CDR1 MDHEN and CDR2 SYDVKM. Trimming cost V 8 bases and J 2 bases, with 15 bases left between them. The CDR3 is 14 amino acids. The CDR3 DNA reads TGTGCCAGCCTTAGCGGGATAGAGAACTATGGCTACACCTTC. It yields the protein CASLSGIENYGYTF.